What follows describes a single T cell receptor (beta chain). The antigen is unknown. These data come from a study of blood T cells in healthy people across ages. The wider study: About one barcoded beta molecule per two T cells was the capture yield of template switching. Whole-study findings and limits: Unknown CMV status may confound age-related changes in expanded clones.

A sample-barcoded 5' primer and a J-beta primer mix were used in a second PCR of roughly 7 to 11 cycles. Per sample, CDR3-containing paired-end reads numbered at least 2.5 million. In TCRdb, the 5' RACE reads were re-called with MiXCR into one record per CDR3 protein. Of more than 700,000 distinct CDR3 sequences in the sample, less than 70% were seen once. Between the trimmed V and J ends, which lost 3 bases and 8 bases, there was a span of 11 bases. The CDR3 is 12 amino acids. Germline values: CDR1 SGDLS, CDR2 YYNGEE. This TCR derives from a man at least 80 years old in good health. This sequence joins TRBV9 and TRBJ1-1, with D unresolved. The source material was blood. CDR3 bases: TGTGCCAGCAGCGAGACGGACGTCGAAGCTTTCTTT. Its protein is CASSETDVEAFF.